The TCR beta chain described here comes from a study of identical twins. After template switching added a universal primer site, the resulting cDNA carried unique molecular identifiers. Each CDR3 protein gets one entry after TCRdb re-called the 5' RACE reads with MiXCR. The sample lists 700,000 or so distinct CDR3 sequences, 8.6% occurring once. As concerns this clonotype: The target antigen is unknown.

Findings of the study overall: With abundant cord blood beta clonotypes, insertions were fewer; memory repertoires showed no such pattern.

All of the donors were Caucasians in good health. This CDR3 contains 16 residues. Trimming cost V 5 bases and J 1 base; bases outside gene matches: 9. The sample also formed part of further work on yellow fever vaccine responses in identical twins. Per that paper: Twins reportedly had a vaccine T cell response that seemed partly convergent, partly personalized.

Input material: PBMCs. V is TRBV12-3 or TRBV12-4 and J is TRBJ2-3; 7 nucleotides align to TRBD2. The sequence came from a woman younger than 30 in good health. The CDR3 DNA is TGTGCCAGCAGTCTCGCCGGACTAGTGGGCACAGATACGCAGTATTTT. Translating it yields CASSLAGLVGTDTQYF.